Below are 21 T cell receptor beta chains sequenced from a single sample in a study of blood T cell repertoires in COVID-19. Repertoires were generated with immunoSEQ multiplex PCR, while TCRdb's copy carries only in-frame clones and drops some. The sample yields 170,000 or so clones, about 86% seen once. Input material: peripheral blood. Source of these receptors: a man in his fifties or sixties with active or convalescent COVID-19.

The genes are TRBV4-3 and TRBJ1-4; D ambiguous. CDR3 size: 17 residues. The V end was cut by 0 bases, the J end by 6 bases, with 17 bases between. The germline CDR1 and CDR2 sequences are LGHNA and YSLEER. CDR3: CASSQDRGRSRHEKLFF. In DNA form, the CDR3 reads TGCGCCAGCAGCCAAGATCGAGGGCGATCACGGCATGAAAAACTGTTTTTT.

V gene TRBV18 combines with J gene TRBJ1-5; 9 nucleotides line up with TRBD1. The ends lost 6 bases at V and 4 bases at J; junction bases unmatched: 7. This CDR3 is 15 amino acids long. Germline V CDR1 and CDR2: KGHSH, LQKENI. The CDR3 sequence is CASSPGQGGNQPQHF. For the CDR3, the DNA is TGTGCCAGCTCTCCGGGACAGGGAGGGAATCAGCCCCAGCATTTT.

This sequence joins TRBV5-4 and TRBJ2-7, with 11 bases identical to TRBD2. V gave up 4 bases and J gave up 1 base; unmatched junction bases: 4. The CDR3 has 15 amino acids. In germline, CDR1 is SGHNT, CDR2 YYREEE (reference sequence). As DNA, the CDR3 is TGTGCCAGCAGCGATGGGACTAGCGGATCCTACGAGCAGTACTTC. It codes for CASSDGTSGSYEQYF.

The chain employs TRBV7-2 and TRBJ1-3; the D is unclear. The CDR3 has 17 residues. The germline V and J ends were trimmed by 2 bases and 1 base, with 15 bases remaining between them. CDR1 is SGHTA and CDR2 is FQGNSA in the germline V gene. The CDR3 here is CASSLNSWSFSGNTIYF. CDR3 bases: TGTGCCAGCAGCTTAAACTCCTGGAGCTTTTCTGGAAACACCATATATTTT.

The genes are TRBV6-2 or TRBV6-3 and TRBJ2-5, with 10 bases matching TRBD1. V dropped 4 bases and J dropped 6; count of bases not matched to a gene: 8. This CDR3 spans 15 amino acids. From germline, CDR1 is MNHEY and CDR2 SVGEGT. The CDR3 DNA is TGTGCCAGCAGTTCAAAGGGACAGGGGATAAAGACCCAGTACTTC. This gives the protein CASSSKGQGIKTQYF.

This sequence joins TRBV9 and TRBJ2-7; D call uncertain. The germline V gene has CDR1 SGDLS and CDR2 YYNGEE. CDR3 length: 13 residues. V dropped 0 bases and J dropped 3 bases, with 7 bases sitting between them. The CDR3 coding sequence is TGTGCCAGCAGCGTAGAAGTCGGCTACGAGCAGTACTTC. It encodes CASSVEVGYEQYF.

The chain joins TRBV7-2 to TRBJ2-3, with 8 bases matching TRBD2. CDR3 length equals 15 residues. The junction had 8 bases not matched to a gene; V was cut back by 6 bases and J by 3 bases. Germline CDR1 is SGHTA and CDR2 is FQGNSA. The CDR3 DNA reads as TGTGCCAGCAGGCGGGACGCGGGAGGAACAGATACGCAGTATTTT. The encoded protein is CASRRDAGGTDTQYF.

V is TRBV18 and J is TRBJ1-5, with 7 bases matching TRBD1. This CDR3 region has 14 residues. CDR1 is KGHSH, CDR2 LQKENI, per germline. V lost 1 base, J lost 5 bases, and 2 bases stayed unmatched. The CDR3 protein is CASSPQGADQPQHF. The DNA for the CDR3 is TGTGCCAGCTCACCACAGGGGGCGGATCAGCCCCAGCATTTT.

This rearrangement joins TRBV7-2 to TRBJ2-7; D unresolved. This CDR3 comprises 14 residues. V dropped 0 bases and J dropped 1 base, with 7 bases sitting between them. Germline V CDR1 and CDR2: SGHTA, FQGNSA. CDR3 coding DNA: TGTGCCAGCAGCTTAGCGGCTCAGTCCTACGAGCAGTACTTC. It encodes CASSLAAQSYEQYF. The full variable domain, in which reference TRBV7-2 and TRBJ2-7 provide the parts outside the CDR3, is GAGVSQSPSNKVTEKGKDVELRCDPISGHTALYWYRQSLGQGLEFLIYFQGNSAPDKSGLPSDRFSAERTGGSVSTLTIQRTQQEDSAVYLCASSLAAQSYEQYFGPGTRLTVT.

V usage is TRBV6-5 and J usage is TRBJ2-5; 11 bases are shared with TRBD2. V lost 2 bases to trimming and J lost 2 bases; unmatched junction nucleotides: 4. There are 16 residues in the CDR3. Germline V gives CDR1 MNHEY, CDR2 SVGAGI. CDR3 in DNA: TGTGCCAGCAGTTACCCCGTAGCGGGGGGGCAAGAGACCCAGTACTTC. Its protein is CASSYPVAGGQETQYF.

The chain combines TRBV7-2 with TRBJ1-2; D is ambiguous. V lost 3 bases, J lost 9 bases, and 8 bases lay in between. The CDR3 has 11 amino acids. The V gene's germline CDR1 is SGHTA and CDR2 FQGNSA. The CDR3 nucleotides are TGTGCCAGCAGCTTGGAGTTAAGCTACACCTTC. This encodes CASSLELSYTF.

CDR3 in amino acids: CASSQDQTTSGSFYNEQFF. CDR3 in DNA: TGCGCCAGCAGCCAAGATCAGACGACTAGCGGGAGTTTTTACAATGAGCAGTTCTTC. This chain connects TRBV4-1 to TRBJ2-1; 12 bases agree with TRBD2. The germline CDR1 and CDR2 sequences are MGHRA and YSYEKL. The ends lost 0 bases at V and 4 bases at J; junction bases unmatched: 10. The CDR3 runs 19 residues.

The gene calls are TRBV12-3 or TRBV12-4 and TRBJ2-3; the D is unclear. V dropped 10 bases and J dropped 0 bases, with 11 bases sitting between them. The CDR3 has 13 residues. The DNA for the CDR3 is TGTGCCATTATGAGTTCTAGCACAGATACGCAGTATTTT. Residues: CAIMSSSTDTQYF.

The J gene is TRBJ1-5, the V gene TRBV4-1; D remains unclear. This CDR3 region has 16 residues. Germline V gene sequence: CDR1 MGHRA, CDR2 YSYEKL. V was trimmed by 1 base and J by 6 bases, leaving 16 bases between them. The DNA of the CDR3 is TGCGCCAGCAGCCAAGGGAGAGGAAAGGCGGTTCAGCCCCAGCATTTT. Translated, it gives CASSQGRGKAVQPQHF.

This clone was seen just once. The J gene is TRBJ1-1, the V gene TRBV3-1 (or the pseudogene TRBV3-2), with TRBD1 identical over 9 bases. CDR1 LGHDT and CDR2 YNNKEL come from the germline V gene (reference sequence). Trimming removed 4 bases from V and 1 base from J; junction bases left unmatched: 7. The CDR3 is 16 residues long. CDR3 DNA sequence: TGTGCCAGCAGCCTGGGGACAGGGACCGGGAACACTGAAGCTTTCTTT. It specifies CASSLGTGTGNTEAFF.

CDR3 in amino acids: CASSSGSWSYEQYF. The CDR3 nucleotides are TGTGCCAGCAGTAGCGGGAGTTGGTCCTACGAGCAGTACTTC. The J gene is TRBJ2-7, the V gene TRBV2; the match to TRBD2 covers 8 bases. The CDR3 length is 14 residues. From germline, CDR1 is SNHLY and CDR2 FYNNEI. The J segment lost 1 base and the V segment lost 5 bases, leaving 4 bases of the junction unmatched. Using reference TRBV2 and TRBJ2-7 for the parts outside the CDR3, the full variable domain is EPEVTQTPSHQVTQMGQEVILRCVPISNHLYFYWYRQILGQKVEFLVSFYNNEISEKSEIFDDQFSVERPDGSNFTLKIRSTKLEDSAMYFCASSSGSWSYEQYFGPGTRLTVT.

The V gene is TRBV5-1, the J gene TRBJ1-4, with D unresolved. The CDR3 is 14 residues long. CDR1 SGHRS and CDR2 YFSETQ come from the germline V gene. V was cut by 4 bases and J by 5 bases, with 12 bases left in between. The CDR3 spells CASSLGFQNEKLFF. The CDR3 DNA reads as TGCGCCAGCAGCCTCGGGTTTCAGAATGAAAAACTGTTTTTT.

CDR3 sequence (DNA): TGTGCCAGGGGGGCGGCCGAGCAGTACTTC. This translates into CARGAAEQYF. The chain employs TRBV7-2 and TRBJ2-7; D is perhaps TRBD1 (6 bases). The CDR3 runs 10 residues. V dropped 9 bases and J dropped 6 bases, with 9 bases sitting between them. Germline loops: CDR1 SGHTA, CDR2 FQGNSA.

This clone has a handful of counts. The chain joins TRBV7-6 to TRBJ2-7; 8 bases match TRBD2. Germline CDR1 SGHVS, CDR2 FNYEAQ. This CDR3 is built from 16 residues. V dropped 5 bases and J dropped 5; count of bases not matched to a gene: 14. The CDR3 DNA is TGTGCCAGCAGCCCCTCAGGTTATACTAGCGGAGACGAGCAGTACTTC. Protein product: CASSPSGYTSGDEQYF. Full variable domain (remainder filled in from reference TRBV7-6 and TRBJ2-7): GAGVSQSPRYKVTKRGQDVALRCDPISGHVSLYWYRQALGQGPEFLTYFNYEAQQDKSGLPNDRFSAERPEGSISTLTIQRTEQRDSAMYRCASSPSGYTSGDEQYFGPGTRLTVT.

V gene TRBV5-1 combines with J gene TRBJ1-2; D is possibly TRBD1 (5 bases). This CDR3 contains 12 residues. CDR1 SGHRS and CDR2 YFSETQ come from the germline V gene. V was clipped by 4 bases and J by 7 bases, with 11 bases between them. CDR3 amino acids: CASSIDRSGYTF. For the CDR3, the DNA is TGCGCCAGCAGCATCGACAGATCTGGCTACACCTTC.

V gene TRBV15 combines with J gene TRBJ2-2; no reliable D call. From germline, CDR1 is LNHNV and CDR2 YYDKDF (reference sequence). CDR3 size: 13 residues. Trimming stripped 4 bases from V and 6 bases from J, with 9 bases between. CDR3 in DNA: TGTGCCACCAGCACCCCCGCGGCCGGGGAGCTGTTTTTT. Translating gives CATSTPAAGELFF.